The clone carrying this TCR beta chain was found once. These data originate in a study of shared clonotypes between healthy human individuals. Study overall: Per donor, three plates held CD4 naive cells, three held CD4 memory, two held CD8 naive and one held CD8 memory.

Running of the assay took place at deep level. This table comes from immunoSEQ multiplex PCR, and its TCRdb copy is limited to in-frame clones, with some not included. The sample lists 1.5 million to 2.5 million clones; over 85% were seen once. The germline CDR1 and CDR2 sequences are SGHAT and FQNNGV. The CDR3 sequence is 17 residues long. J lost 1 base, V lost 2 bases, and 5 bases had no gene match. CD8 cells classed as naive were CD45RO-negative and positively selected for CCR7, excluding terminally differentiated effector memory CD45RA+ cells. This TCR derives from a man younger than 35 in good health. J is TRBJ2-2 and V is TRBV11-2, with 9 positions matching TRBD2. Specimen: naive CD8+ T cells sorted from blood. The CDR3 loop is CASSLFGTSRNTGELFF. In DNA form, the CDR3 reads TGTGCCAGCAGCTTATTTGGGACTAGCCGGAACACCGGGGAGCTGTTTTTT.